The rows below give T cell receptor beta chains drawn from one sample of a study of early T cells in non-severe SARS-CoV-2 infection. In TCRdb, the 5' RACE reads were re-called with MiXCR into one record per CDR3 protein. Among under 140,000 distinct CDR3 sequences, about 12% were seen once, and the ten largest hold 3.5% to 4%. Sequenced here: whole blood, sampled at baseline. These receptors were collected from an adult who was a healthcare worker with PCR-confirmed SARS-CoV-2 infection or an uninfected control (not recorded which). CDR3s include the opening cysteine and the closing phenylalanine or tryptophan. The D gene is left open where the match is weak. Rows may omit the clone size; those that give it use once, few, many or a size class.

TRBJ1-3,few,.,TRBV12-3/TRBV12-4,CASSPYSSGNTIYF,TGTGCCAGCAGTCCATACAGCTCTGGAAACACCATATATTTT
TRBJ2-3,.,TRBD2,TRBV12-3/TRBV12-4,CASSFGTSGGARDTQYF,TGTGCCAGCAGTTTCGGGACTAGCGGGGGGGCCCGAGATACGCAGTATTTT
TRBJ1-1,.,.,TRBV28,CASSFRRGRTEAFF,TGTGCCAGCAGTTTTCGGCGGGGGAGAACTGAAGCTTTCTTT
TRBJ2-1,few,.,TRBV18,CASSPGTDNEQFF,TGTGCCAGCTCACCCGGGACGGACAATGAGCAGTTCTTC
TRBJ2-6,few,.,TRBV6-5,CASSYFPPGVRDSGANVLTF,TGTGCCAGCAGTTACTTCCCCCCGGGGGTTAGGGACTCTGGGGCCAACGTCCTGACTTTC
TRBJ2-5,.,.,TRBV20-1,CSATWGSGQETQYF,TGCAGTGCCACGTGGGGTAGCGGACAAGAGACCCAGTACTTC
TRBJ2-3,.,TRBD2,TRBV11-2,CASSHWTSGSTDTQYF,TGTGCCAGCAGCCATTGGACTAGCGGGAGCACAGATACGCAGTATTTT
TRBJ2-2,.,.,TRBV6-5,CASSFEASRELFF,TGTGCCAGCAGTTTCGAGGCTTCCAGGGAGCTGTTTTTT
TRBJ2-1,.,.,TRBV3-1,CASSQQPGSNEQFF,TGTGCCAGCAGCCAGCAACCGGGCTCCAATGAGCAGTTCTTC
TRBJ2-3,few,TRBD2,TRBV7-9,CASSPAGIAGWSVDTQYF,TGTGCCAGCAGCCCCGCCGGGATAGCGGGATGGTCAGTTGATACGCAGTATTTT
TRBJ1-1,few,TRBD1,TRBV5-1,CASSFRQGAAAEAFF,TGCGCCAGCAGCTTTAGACAGGGGGCGGCCGCTGAAGCTTTCTTT
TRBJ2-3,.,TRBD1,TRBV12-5,CASGGGQGYPTDTQYF,TGTGCTAGTGGGGGAGGACAGGGCTATCCCACAGATACGCAGTATTTT
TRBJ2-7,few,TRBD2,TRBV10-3,CAIRPGTSSHEQYF,TGTGCCATCAGGCCCGGGACTAGTTCCCACGAGCAGTACTTC
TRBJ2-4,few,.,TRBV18,CASRNAGAEAKNIQYF,TGTGCCAGCCGAAACGCTGGGGCAGAAGCCAAAAACATTCAGTACTTC
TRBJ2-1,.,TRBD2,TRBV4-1,CASSQLAGTYNEQFF,TGCGCCAGCAGCCAACTAGCGGGTACCTACAATGAGCAGTTCTTC
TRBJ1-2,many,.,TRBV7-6,CASSLLGGGYTF,TGTGCCAGCAGCCTCCTGGGAGGAGGCTACACCTTC
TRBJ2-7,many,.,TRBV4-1,CASSQGDRQGFYEQYF,TGCGCCAGCAGCCAAGGAGACCGGCAGGGTTTTTACGAGCAGTACTTC